This TCR beta chain was sequenced in a study of cytomegalovirus exposure and HLA in healthy donors. General observations from the study: A missense variant in DCLRE1C was later tied to TCR beta V- and J-gene trimming. The presence/absence work took it that sequencing depth was about the same across donors.

Primers for the PCR totalled 60 Vbeta and 13 Jbeta. Profiling relied on immunoSEQ multiplex PCR, and the TCRdb table lists in-frame clones only, not all of them. The table includes around 140,000 clones, 64% detected once. The germline gives CDR1 MGHRA, CDR2 YSYEKL. The CDR3 spans 16 residues. The J segment lost 4 bases and the V segment lost 4 bases, leaving 12 bases of the junction unmatched. Comments on this clone: What it recognizes is unknown.

Input material: PBMCs. The rearrangement links TRBV4-1 to TRBJ2-7, with 8 bases matching TRBD1. The source of this sequence is a woman in her forties in good health and CMV-seronegative. The CDR3 nucleotides are TGCGCCAGCAGCCCCGTGACAGGGGCGGAAAGTTACGAGCAGTACTTC. Protein: CASSPVTGAESYEQYF.